A selection of T cell receptor beta chains follows, all from one sample in a study of a mutant IDH1 vaccine in newly diagnosed glioma. For these receptors, no antigen is known. Sequenced by immunoSEQ multiplex PCR; TCRdb stores in-frame clones only, minus some. Of roughly 60,000 clones in the sample, about 88% were seen once. The specimen comprised PBMCs, sampled from a glioma patient whose treatment included an IDH1 peptide vaccine. These TCRs come from a woman aged 50 to 60 with glioma. The CDR3 runs from the conserved cysteine through the conserved F or W. A D gene is named only where the DNA matches it firmly. Rows give clone size only sometimes, using once, few, many, or a class for an expanded clone.

CDR3 DNA: TGCGCCAGCAGCCCCTCCGGTGGAGGGAACTACGAGCAGTACTTC
CDR3 protein: CASSPSGGGNYEQYF
CDR3 length: 15
D gene: .
J gene: TRBJ2-7
clone size: .
V gene: TRBV4-3

CDR3 DNA: TGTGCCAGCAGCCGTGAGTCCAGCCGGGAGCAGTACTTC
CDR3 protein: CASSRESSREQYF
CDR3 length: 13
D gene: .
J gene: TRBJ2-7
clone size: .
V gene: TRBV6-1

CDR3 DNA: TGTGCCAGCAGTTTCCCGGACAGGGGAAGGGGAGCTTTCTTT
CDR3 protein: CASSFPDRGRGAFF
CDR3 length: 14
D gene: TRBD1
J gene: TRBJ1-1
clone size: .
V gene: TRBV28

CDR3 DNA: TGTGCCAGTAGTATAGAACCGTATAGCAATCAGCCCCAGCATTTT
CDR3 protein: CASSIEPYSNQPQHF
CDR3 length: 15
D gene: .
J gene: TRBJ1-5
clone size: .
V gene: TRBV19

CDR3 DNA: TGTGCCAGCAGTCCCGATGGGTACAATGAGCAGTTCTTC
CDR3 protein: CASSPDGYNEQFF
CDR3 length: 13
D gene: .
J gene: TRBJ2-1
clone size: .
V gene: TRBV27

CDR3 DNA: TGCGCCAGCAGCTTGGCTTGGGCCCGGAGTGAAAAACTGTTTTTT
CDR3 protein: CASSLAWARSEKLFF
CDR3 length: 15
D gene: .
J gene: TRBJ1-4
clone size: .
V gene: TRBV5-1

CDR3 DNA: TGTGCCAGCAGTGCACGGGGGCACGAGCAGTACTTC
CDR3 protein: CASSARGHEQYF
CDR3 length: 12
D gene: .
J gene: TRBJ2-7
clone size: once
V gene: TRBV6-5

CDR3 DNA: TGTGCCAGCAGCTCCACAGGGGAGGGTCCCGGTGGCTACACCTTC
CDR3 protein: CASSSTGEGPGGYTF
CDR3 length: 15
D gene: TRBD1
J gene: TRBJ1-2
clone size: .
V gene: TRBV5-4

CDR3 DNA: TGTGCTCATAGGGACAGGGGCAGACTTGGTGAAGCTTTCTTT
CDR3 protein: CAHRDRGRLGEAFF
CDR3 length: 14
D gene: TRBD1
J gene: TRBJ1-1
clone size: .
V gene: TRBV30

CDR3 DNA: TGTGCCAGCTCACTGCGAAATGAGCAGTTCTTC
CDR3 protein: CASSLRNEQFF
CDR3 length: 11
D gene: .
J gene: TRBJ2-1
clone size: .
V gene: TRBV18

CDR3 DNA: TGTGCCAGCAGTTACCACACCTCATCCTACGAGCAGTACTTC
CDR3 protein: CASSYHTSSYEQYF
CDR3 length: 14
D gene: .
J gene: TRBJ2-7
clone size: few
V gene: TRBV6-5

CDR3 DNA: TGTGCCAGCAGCGTTAAATCCGGGGAGCTGTTTTTT
CDR3 protein: CASSVKSGELFF
CDR3 length: 12
D gene: .
J gene: TRBJ2-2
clone size: .
V gene: TRBV11-2

CDR3 DNA: TGTGCCATCAGTGAGAAGGGGGAAGGGGAAAAACTGTTTTTT
CDR3 protein: CAISEKGEGEKLFF
CDR3 length: 14
D gene: .
J gene: TRBJ1-4
clone size: .
V gene: TRBV10-3

CDR3 DNA: TGTGCCAGCAGCTTACGGCGGGGGGGAGGAACCGGGGAGCTGTTTTTT
CDR3 protein: CASSLRRGGGTGELFF
CDR3 length: 16
D gene: TRBD2
J gene: TRBJ2-2
clone size: .
V gene: TRBV7-9

CDR3 DNA: TGTGCCAGCAGCGTATCATCGACAGGGACCGAAAAACTGTTTTTT
CDR3 protein: CASSVSSTGTEKLFF
CDR3 length: 15
D gene: TRBD1
J gene: TRBJ1-4
clone size: .
V gene: TRBV9

CDR3 DNA: TGTGCCAGCAGCCTAGGGGGGGTGCATCAGCCCCAGCATTTT
CDR3 protein: CASSLGGVHQPQHF
CDR3 length: 14
D gene: .
J gene: TRBJ1-5
clone size: once
V gene: TRBV11-2

CDR3 DNA: TGTGCCAGCAGCTTGGTTGGACTGGACCTGGGTGAGCAGTTCTTC
CDR3 protein: CASSLVGLDLGEQFF
CDR3 length: 15
D gene: .
J gene: TRBJ2-1
clone size: .
V gene: TRBV5-5

CDR3 DNA: TGCGCCAGCAGCCCTACCAGTCCTAGCACAGATACGCAGTATTTT
CDR3 protein: CASSPTSPSTDTQYF
CDR3 length: 15
D gene: .
J gene: TRBJ2-3
clone size: .
V gene: TRBV5-1

CDR3 DNA: TGCGCCAGCAGCTGGGGGGGAAATCAGCCCCAGCATTTT
CDR3 protein: CASSWGGNQPQHF
CDR3 length: 13
D gene: .
J gene: TRBJ1-5
clone size: .
V gene: TRBV5-1

CDR3 DNA: TGTGCCAGCGGGTTCGGTGCCTACGAGCAGTACTTC
CDR3 protein: CASGFGAYEQYF
CDR3 length: 12
D gene: .
J gene: TRBJ2-7
clone size: .
V gene: TRBV27

CDR3 DNA: TGTGCCAGCAGCTTGAGGGGTAGGATGGAAAGTGGCTACACCTTC
CDR3 protein: CASSLRGRMESGYTF
CDR3 length: 15
D gene: .
J gene: TRBJ1-2
clone size: .
V gene: TRBV5-4

CDR3 DNA: TGCAGTGCTGAAGAGTTAGATGAGCAGTTCTTC
CDR3 protein: CSAEELDEQFF
CDR3 length: 11
D gene: .
J gene: TRBJ2-1
clone size: .
V gene: TRBV20-1

CDR3 DNA: TGTGCCAGCAGCCCCTCCGGGAGAGGGACTGAAGCTTTCTTT
CDR3 protein: CASSPSGRGTEAFF
CDR3 length: 14
D gene: .
J gene: TRBJ1-1
clone size: .
V gene: TRBV21-1

CDR3 DNA: TGCGCCAGCAGAAGGGGCGGCGGGCGGTATGAGACCCAGTACTTC
CDR3 protein: CASRRGGGRYETQYF
CDR3 length: 15
D gene: .
J gene: TRBJ2-5
clone size: .
V gene: TRBV5-1

CDR3 DNA: TGTGCCAGCAGTTTGACAGGGGGCGGAACTGCTGAAGCTTTCTTT
CDR3 protein: CASSLTGGGTAEAFF
CDR3 length: 15
D gene: TRBD1
J gene: TRBJ1-1
clone size: .
V gene: TRBV27

CDR3 DNA: TGTGCCAGCATACCCTTCGGTCAGGGCGTGGGCACCGGGGAGCTGTTTTTT
CDR3 protein: CASIPFGQGVGTGELFF
CDR3 length: 17
D gene: .
J gene: TRBJ2-2
clone size: .
V gene: TRBV7-2

CDR3 DNA: TGTGCCATCAGTGAGTCAGCTACTGAAGCTTTCTTT
CDR3 protein: CAISESATEAFF
CDR3 length: 12
D gene: .
J gene: TRBJ1-1
clone size: .
V gene: TRBV10-3

CDR3 DNA: TGTGCCAGCAGTCAGGGGCTAACCTCCCAATATGGCTACACCTTC
CDR3 protein: CASSQGLTSQYGYTF
CDR3 length: 15
D gene: .
J gene: TRBJ1-2
clone size: .
V gene: TRBV9

CDR3 DNA: TGTGCCACCAGCAGAGAAGGGGAACACCGAACCCTCTATGGCTACACCTTC
CDR3 protein: CATSREGEHRTLYGYTF
CDR3 length: 17
D gene: .
J gene: TRBJ1-2
clone size: .
V gene: TRBV15

CDR3 DNA: TGTGCCAGCAGCGTAGAGGGGAATGAGCAGTTCTTC
CDR3 protein: CASSVEGNEQFF
CDR3 length: 12
D gene: .
J gene: TRBJ2-1
clone size: .
V gene: TRBV9

CDR3 DNA: TGTGCCAGCAGAATCCAGGGGAGAGGTAGCAACACTGAAGCTTTCTTT
CDR3 protein: CASRIQGRGSNTEAFF
CDR3 length: 16
D gene: .
J gene: TRBJ1-1
clone size: once
V gene: TRBV2

CDR3 DNA: TGTGCCAGCAGCTTAGGACCGGGCGGCGAGCAGTACTTC
CDR3 protein: CASSLGPGGEQYF
CDR3 length: 13
D gene: .
J gene: TRBJ2-7
clone size: .
V gene: TRBV5-5

CDR3 DNA: TGTGCCAGTAGTAAGTGGGGCCCCGATAATTCACCCCTCCACTTT
CDR3 protein: CASSKWGPDNSPLHF
CDR3 length: 15
D gene: .
J gene: TRBJ1-6
clone size: .
V gene: TRBV19

CDR3 DNA: TGTGCCAGCAGCTTAGATCTGGCAGCTACTAATGAAAAACTGTTTTTT
CDR3 protein: CASSLDLAATNEKLFF
CDR3 length: 16
D gene: .
J gene: TRBJ1-4
clone size: .
V gene: TRBV11-2

CDR3 DNA: TGTGCCAGTAGTGTAGGACAGGGGACCAGCTACACCTTC
CDR3 protein: CASSVGQGTSYTF
CDR3 length: 13
D gene: TRBD1
J gene: TRBJ1-2
clone size: .
V gene: TRBV19

CDR3 DNA: TGCGCCAGCACCTTGGGTACCGGGATGAACACTGAAGCTTTCTTT
CDR3 protein: CASTLGTGMNTEAFF
CDR3 length: 15
D gene: .
J gene: TRBJ1-1
clone size: .
V gene: TRBV5-1

CDR3 DNA: TGCGCCAGCAGTGAGTCATTGCAGGGACAAGAAAACATTCAGTACTTC
CDR3 protein: CASSESLQGQENIQYF
CDR3 length: 16
D gene: .
J gene: TRBJ2-4
clone size: .
V gene: TRBV10-1

CDR3 DNA: TGCGCCAGCAGCTTGGAAGGTCATAGCAATCAGCCCCAGCATTTT
CDR3 protein: CASSLEGHSNQPQHF
CDR3 length: 15
D gene: .
J gene: TRBJ1-5
clone size: .
V gene: TRBV5-1

CDR3 DNA: TGTGCCAGCAGCTCCCGGGACAGCTTTAACAATGAGCAGTTCTTC
CDR3 protein: CASSSRDSFNNEQFF
CDR3 length: 15
D gene: TRBD1
J gene: TRBJ2-1
clone size: .
V gene: TRBV11-3

CDR3 DNA: TGTGCCACCACGACCAGGCCGAACACTGAAGCTTTCTTT
CDR3 protein: CATTTRPNTEAFF
CDR3 length: 13
D gene: .
J gene: TRBJ1-1
clone size: .
V gene: TRBV10-3

CDR3 DNA: TGTGCCAGCAGCCCCACTGCGGGGGCCACTGAAGCTTTCTTT
CDR3 protein: CASSPTAGATEAFF
CDR3 length: 14
D gene: .
J gene: TRBJ1-1
clone size: .
V gene: TRBV5-4

CDR3 DNA: TGTGCCAGCCACCTTCCGGGACAGGGGAACAATGAGCAGTTCTTC
CDR3 protein: CASHLPGQGNNEQFF
CDR3 length: 15
D gene: TRBD1
J gene: TRBJ2-1
clone size: few
V gene: TRBV28

CDR3 DNA: TGCGCCAGCAGCTTGTGGGGGGGCGGCGATGAGCAGTTCTTC
CDR3 protein: CASSLWGGGDEQFF
CDR3 length: 14
D gene: .
J gene: TRBJ2-1
clone size: .
V gene: TRBV5-1

CDR3 DNA: TGTGCCAGCGGGAGACTAGCGGAGAACAATGAGCAGTTCTTC
CDR3 protein: CASGRLAENNEQFF
CDR3 length: 14
D gene: TRBD2
J gene: TRBJ2-1
clone size: once
V gene: TRBV7-9

CDR3 DNA: TGTGCCAGCAGCTTAGAGGGGACAGGTTATGGCTACACCTTC
CDR3 protein: CASSLEGTGYGYTF
CDR3 length: 14
D gene: TRBD1
J gene: TRBJ1-2
clone size: few
V gene: TRBV7-6

CDR3 DNA: TGCGCCAGCAGCTTGGAGAGCGGGGGGACCCGAAATGAGCAGTTCTTC
CDR3 protein: CASSLESGGTRNEQFF
CDR3 length: 16
D gene: TRBD2
J gene: TRBJ2-1
clone size: .
V gene: TRBV5-1

CDR3 DNA: TGCGCCAGCAGTCACGAGAGAAGGGGGAACTATGGCTACACCTTC
CDR3 protein: CASSHERRGNYGYTF
CDR3 length: 15
D gene: .
J gene: TRBJ1-2
clone size: .
V gene: TRBV23-1

CDR3 DNA: TGCGCCAGCAGCGACTCCCTCCGGGGAACCTACGAGCAGTACTTC
CDR3 protein: CASSDSLRGTYEQYF
CDR3 length: 15
D gene: .
J gene: TRBJ2-7
clone size: .
V gene: TRBV5-1

CDR3 DNA: TGTGCCAGCAGCCCGACGTTCAGCACCATATATTTT
CDR3 protein: CASSPTFSTIYF
CDR3 length: 12
D gene: .
J gene: TRBJ1-3
clone size: .
V gene: TRBV9

CDR3 DNA: TGTGCCAGCAGTTACTCGATTACCGTTAACACTGAAGCTTTCTTT
CDR3 protein: CASSYSITVNTEAFF
CDR3 length: 15
D gene: .
J gene: TRBJ1-1
clone size: .
V gene: TRBV6-5

CDR3 DNA: TGTGCCAGCAGCTTGTCATCAGGCAGGACTGAAGCTTTCTTT
CDR3 protein: CASSLSSGRTEAFF
CDR3 length: 14
D gene: .
J gene: TRBJ1-1
clone size: .
V gene: TRBV5-5

CDR3 DNA: TGTGCCAGCAGCTGGTCTAGCGGTGTATACGAGCAGTACTTC
CDR3 protein: CASSWSSGVYEQYF
CDR3 length: 14
D gene: TRBD2
J gene: TRBJ2-7
clone size: .
V gene: TRBV14

CDR3 DNA: TGTGCCAGCAGTTCGGGACAGAACACAGATACGCAGTATTTT
CDR3 protein: CASSSGQNTDTQYF
CDR3 length: 14
D gene: TRBD1
J gene: TRBJ2-3
clone size: .
V gene: TRBV28

CDR3 DNA: TGCGCCAGCAGCCCCTTTTGGGGGACAGGGATCAATGAGCAGTTCTTC
CDR3 protein: CASSPFWGTGINEQFF
CDR3 length: 16
D gene: TRBD1
J gene: TRBJ2-1
clone size: .
V gene: TRBV5-1